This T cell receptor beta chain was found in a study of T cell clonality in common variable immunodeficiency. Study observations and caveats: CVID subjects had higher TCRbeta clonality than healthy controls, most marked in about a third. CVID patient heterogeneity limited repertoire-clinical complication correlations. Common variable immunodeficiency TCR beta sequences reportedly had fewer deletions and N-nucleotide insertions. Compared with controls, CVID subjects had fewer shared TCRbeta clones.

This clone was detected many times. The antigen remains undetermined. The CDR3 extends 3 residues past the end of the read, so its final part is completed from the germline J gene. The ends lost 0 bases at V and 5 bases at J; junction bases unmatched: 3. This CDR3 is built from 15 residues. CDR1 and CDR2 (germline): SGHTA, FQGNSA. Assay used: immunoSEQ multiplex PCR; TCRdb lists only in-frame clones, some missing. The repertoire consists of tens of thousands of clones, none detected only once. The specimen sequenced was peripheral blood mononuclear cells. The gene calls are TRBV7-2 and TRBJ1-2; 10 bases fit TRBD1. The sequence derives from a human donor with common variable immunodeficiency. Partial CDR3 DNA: TGTGCCAGCAGCTTAGCGGACAGGGGGTCGTATGGC. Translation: CASSLADRGSYG. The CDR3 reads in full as CASSLADRGSYGYTF.